These T cell receptor beta chains were read from a single sample in a study of CD8 T cells in ankylosing spondylitis. MiXCR, applied by TCRdb to the 5' RACE reads, yields one record per CDR3 protein. The top ten clones hold about 17% of a sample with fewer than 400,000 distinct CDR3 sequences, 20% to 25% of them seen once. Sequencing was performed on blood, either unsorted or a sorted T cell fraction (not recorded which). The receptor set was obtained from a male donor with ankylosing spondylitis. The conserved cysteine and the conserved F or W are not part of the CDR3 here. Clone size, where shown, is once, few, many, or a class for clones that have expanded.

V gene: TRBV5-1
J gene: TRBJ1-1
clone size: .
CDR3 protein: ASSSGTGRVNTEAF

V gene: TRBV4-2
J gene: TRBJ2-2
clone size: .
CDR3 protein: ASSQLSPGELF

V gene: TRBV3-1
J gene: TRBJ2-4
clone size: .
CDR3 protein: ASSQRRALAKNIQY

V gene: TRBV10-3
J gene: TRBJ2-7
clone size: .
CDR3 protein: AISPSTQGVYEQY

V gene: TRBV25-1
J gene: TRBJ2-1
clone size: .
CDR3 protein: ASSEWAANEQF

V gene: TRBV5-6
J gene: TRBJ2-3
clone size: .
CDR3 protein: ASSLMIWGSTDTQY

V gene: TRBV27
J gene: TRBJ2-3
clone size: .
CDR3 protein: AGRAFPSSTDTQY

V gene: TRBV10-3
J gene: TRBJ1-1
clone size: .
CDR3 protein: ATRPGDTEAF

V gene: TRBV7-3
J gene: TRBJ1-1
clone size: few
CDR3 protein: ASSVGTNTEAF

V gene: TRBV5-1
J gene: TRBJ2-2
clone size: few
CDR3 protein: ASSLPWLAGLTNTGELF

V gene: TRBV20-1
J gene: TRBJ2-5
clone size: .
CDR3 protein: SAQVLAETQY

V gene: TRBV5-1
J gene: TRBJ2-1
clone size: few
CDR3 protein: ASSLAQARYDEQF

V gene: TRBV11-3
J gene: TRBJ1-2
clone size: few
CDR3 protein: ASSSDRGGGYT

V gene: TRBV29-1
J gene: TRBJ2-3
clone size: few
CDR3 protein: SVPGQMSHTQY

V gene: TRBV7-9
J gene: TRBJ1-3
clone size: many
CDR3 protein: ASSSRLSRDGNTIY

V gene: TRBV7-9
J gene: TRBJ2-4
clone size: .
CDR3 protein: ASSSKRELAKNIQY

V gene: TRBV2
J gene: TRBJ2-4
clone size: few
CDR3 protein: ASRWEGAINIQY

V gene: TRBV9
J gene: TRBJ2-1
clone size: .
CDR3 protein: ASSVGLNLGEQF

V gene: TRBV7-9
J gene: TRBJ2-1
clone size: few
CDR3 protein: ASNPSRDNNNEQF

V gene: TRBV6-2/TRBV6-3
J gene: TRBJ1-2
clone size: few
CDR3 protein: ASSYSVYGYT

V gene: TRBV12-3/TRBV12-4
J gene: TRBJ2-2
clone size: many
CDR3 protein: AIGPGELF

V gene: TRBV5-5
J gene: TRBJ2-3
clone size: .
CDR3 protein: ASRPRTASTDTQY

V gene: TRBV5-6
J gene: TRBJ2-3
clone size: few
CDR3 protein: ASSRGRAADTQY

V gene: TRBV6-1
J gene: TRBJ2-5
clone size: few
CDR3 protein: ASSRSGTSRWPIQETQY

V gene: TRBV3-1
J gene: TRBJ1-5
clone size: .
CDR3 protein: ASSSEGTGGGNQPQH

V gene: TRBV29-1
J gene: TRBJ2-1
clone size: .
CDR3 protein: SVSPGGTGRILGEQF

V gene: TRBV6-1
J gene: TRBJ1-2
clone size: .
CDR3 protein: ASSQSRDGTSYT

V gene: TRBV4-1
J gene: TRBJ1-4
clone size: .
CDR3 protein: ACKSRDRGGEKLF